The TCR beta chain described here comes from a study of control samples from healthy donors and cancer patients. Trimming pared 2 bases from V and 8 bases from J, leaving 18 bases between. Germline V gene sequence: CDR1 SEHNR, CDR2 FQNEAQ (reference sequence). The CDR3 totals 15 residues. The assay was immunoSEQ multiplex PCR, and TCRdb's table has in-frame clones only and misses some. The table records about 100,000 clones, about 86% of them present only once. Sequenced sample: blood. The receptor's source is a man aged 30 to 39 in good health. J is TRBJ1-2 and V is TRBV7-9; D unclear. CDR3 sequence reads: CASSLSSGQIGGYTF. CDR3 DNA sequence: TGTGCCAGCAGCTTAAGCTCGGGCCAGATAGGGGGCTACACCTTC.